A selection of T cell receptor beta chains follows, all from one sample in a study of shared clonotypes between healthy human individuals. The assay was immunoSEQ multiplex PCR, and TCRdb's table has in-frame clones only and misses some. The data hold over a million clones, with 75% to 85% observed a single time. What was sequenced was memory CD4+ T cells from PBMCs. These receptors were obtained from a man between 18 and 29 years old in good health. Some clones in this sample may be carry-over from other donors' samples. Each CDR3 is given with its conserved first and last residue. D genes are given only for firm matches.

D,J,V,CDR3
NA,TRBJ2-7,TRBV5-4,CASSVKGPPYEQYF
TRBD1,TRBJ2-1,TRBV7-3,CASSPQTGVEQFF
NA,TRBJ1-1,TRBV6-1,CASSEWDGEAFF
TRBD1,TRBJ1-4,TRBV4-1,CASSQVDRGGKLFF
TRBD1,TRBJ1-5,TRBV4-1,CASSLTGNQPQHF
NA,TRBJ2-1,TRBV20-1,CSSYRRNEQFF
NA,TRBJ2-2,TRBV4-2,CASSQDPWGGTGELFF
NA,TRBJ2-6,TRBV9,CASSIRGAGANVLTF
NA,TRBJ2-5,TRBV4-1,CASSQEGTQLETQYF
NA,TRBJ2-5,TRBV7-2,CASREPNAQETQYF
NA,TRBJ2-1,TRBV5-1,CASSLVAGSRTFTNEQFF
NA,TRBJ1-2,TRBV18,CASSPGANDGYTF
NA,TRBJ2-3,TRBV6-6,CASSSRGVGVGDTQYF
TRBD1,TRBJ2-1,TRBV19,CASIGQGGNEQFF
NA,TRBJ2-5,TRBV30,CAWSVAGKEETQYF
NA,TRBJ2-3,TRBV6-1,CASSPQQGGTDTQYF
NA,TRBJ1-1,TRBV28,CASSLPREVTEAFF
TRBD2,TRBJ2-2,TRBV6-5,CASRTGTSATGELFF
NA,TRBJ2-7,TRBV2,CASSEATGVFYEQYF
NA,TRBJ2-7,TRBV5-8,CASSFPARGEQYF
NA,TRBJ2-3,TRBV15,CATSRATNTQYF
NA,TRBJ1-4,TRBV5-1,CASSLGPQGRGEKLFF
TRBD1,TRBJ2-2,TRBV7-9,CASSTRQGANTGELFF
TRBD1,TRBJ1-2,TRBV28,CASTKGQGAFGYTF
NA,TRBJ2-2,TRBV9,CASSVDTAGELFF
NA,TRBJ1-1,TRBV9,CASSVGPDTEAFF
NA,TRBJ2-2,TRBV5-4,CASSYRGTGELFF
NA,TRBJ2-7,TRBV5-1,CASSFDPPTGAYEQYF
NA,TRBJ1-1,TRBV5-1,CASSLTGPLTTEAFF
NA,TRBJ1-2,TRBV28,CASSPHTRGYTF
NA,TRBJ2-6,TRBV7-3,CASSLYISGANVLTF
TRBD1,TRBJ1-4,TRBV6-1,CASSEAQGGTNEKLFF
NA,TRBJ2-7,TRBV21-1,CASSKPRIKYEQYF
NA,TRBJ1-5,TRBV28,CASSSGTRGEQPQHF
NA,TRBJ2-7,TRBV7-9,CASSLEYEQYF
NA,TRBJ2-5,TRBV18,CASSPPFVDMETQYF
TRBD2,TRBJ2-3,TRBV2,CASRWTSGSDTQYF
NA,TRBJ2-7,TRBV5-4,CASSVVAGDEQYF
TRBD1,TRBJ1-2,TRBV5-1,CASSLDRGHVYGYTF
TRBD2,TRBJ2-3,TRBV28,CASSSRTSGDTQYF
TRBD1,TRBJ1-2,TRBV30,CAWSAGTGGYGYTF
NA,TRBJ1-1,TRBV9,CASSSRAGNTEAFF
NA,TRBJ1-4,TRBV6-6,CASSFRAMGNEKLFF
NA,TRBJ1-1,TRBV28,CKNTEAFF
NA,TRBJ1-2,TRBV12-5,CASGSPPGGGYTF
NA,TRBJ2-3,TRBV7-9,CASSLEGSTDTQYF
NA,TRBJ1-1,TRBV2,CASTLGGGDQAFF
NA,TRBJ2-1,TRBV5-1,CASSTPGLYNEQFF
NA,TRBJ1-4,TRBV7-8,CASSSGTGNEKLFF
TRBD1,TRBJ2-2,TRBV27,CASSFSGQGRRTGELFF
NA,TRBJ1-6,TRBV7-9,CASSTGTAREGTLHF
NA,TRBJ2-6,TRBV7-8,CASSLREGRGLLGSGANVLTF
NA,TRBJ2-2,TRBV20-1,CSARGTGELFF
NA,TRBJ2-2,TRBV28,CASSLTPVRLTGELFF
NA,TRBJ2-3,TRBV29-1,CSGEVGGDTQYF
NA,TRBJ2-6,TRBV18,CASSPGQYSGANVLTF
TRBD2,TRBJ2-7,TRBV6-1,CASSERLAGTAEQYF